This T cell receptor (beta chain) stems from a study of identical twins. Only healthy Caucasians were enrolled as donors. Using its own MiXCR run on the 5' RACE reads, TCRdb lists one record per CDR3 protein. The sample comprises roughly 240,000 distinct CDR3 sequences, 6% to 8.5% of which are singletons, and 5% to 6% rests with the top ten. The sample was also reused in another study, on yellow fever vaccine responses in identical twins.

Material: CD8+ T cells sorted from blood. The TCR originated in a woman between 18 and 30 years old in good health.

CDR3 region: CASSPQGLSMNTEAFF. CDR3 nucleotides: TGCGCCAGCAGCCCACAGGGTCTCTCCATGAACACTGAAGCTTTCTTT. V is TRBV4-1 and J is TRBJ1-1; TRBD1 is a possible D gene (6 bases). The CDR3 contains 16 residues. Trimming removed 4 bases from V and 0 bases from J, with 15 bases in between. Looked up from germline, CDR1 is MGHRA and CDR2 is YSYEKL.